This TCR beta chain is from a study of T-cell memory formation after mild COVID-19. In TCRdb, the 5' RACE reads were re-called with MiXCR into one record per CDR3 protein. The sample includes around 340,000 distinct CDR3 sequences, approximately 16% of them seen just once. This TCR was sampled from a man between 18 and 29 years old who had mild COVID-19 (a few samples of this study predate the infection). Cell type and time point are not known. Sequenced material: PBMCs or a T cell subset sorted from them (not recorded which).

The CDR3 loop is CASSLAGGAREKLFF. The CDR3 nucleotides are TGTGCCAGCAGCTTAGCAGGGGGCGCAAGGGAAAAACTGTTTTTT. This chain connects TRBV7-2 to TRBJ1-4, with 7 bases fitting TRBD1. The CDR3 consists of 15 residues. V lost 0 bases, J lost 8 bases, and 6 bases stayed unmatched. Germline CDR1 is SGHTA and CDR2 is FQGNSA.